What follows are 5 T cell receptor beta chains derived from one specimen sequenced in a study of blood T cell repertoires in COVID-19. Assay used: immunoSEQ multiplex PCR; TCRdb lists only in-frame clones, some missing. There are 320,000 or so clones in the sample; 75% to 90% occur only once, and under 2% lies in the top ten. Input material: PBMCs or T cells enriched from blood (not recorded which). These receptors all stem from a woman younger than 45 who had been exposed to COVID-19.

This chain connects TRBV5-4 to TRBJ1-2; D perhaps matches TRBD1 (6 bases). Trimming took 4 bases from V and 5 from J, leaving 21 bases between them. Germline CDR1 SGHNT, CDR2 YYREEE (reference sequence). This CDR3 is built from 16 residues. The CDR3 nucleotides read TGTGCCAGCAGCCCCACGCCGGCGACACAGGGTTATGGCTACACCTTC. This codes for CASSPTPATQGYGYTF.

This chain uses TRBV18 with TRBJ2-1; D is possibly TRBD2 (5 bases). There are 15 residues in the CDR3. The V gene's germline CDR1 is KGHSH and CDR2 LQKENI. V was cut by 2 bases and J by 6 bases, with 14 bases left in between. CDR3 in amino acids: CASSPTAVTSNEQFF. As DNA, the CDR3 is TGTGCCAGCTCACCAACAGCGGTTACCTCCAATGAGCAGTTCTTC.

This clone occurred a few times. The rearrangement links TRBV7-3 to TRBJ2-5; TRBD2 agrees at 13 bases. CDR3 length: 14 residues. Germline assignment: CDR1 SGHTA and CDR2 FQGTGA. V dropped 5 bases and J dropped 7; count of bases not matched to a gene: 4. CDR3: CASSTGTSGATQYF. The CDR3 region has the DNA TGTGCCAGCAGCACCGGGACTAGCGGGGCGACCCAGTACTTC.

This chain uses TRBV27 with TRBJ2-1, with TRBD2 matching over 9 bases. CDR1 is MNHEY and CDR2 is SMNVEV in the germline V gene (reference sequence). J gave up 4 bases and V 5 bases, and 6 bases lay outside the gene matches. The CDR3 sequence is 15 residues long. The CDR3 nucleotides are TGTGCCAGCAGTCAGACTAGCGGTGCATACAATGAGCAGTTCTTC. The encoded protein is CASSQTSGAYNEQFF.

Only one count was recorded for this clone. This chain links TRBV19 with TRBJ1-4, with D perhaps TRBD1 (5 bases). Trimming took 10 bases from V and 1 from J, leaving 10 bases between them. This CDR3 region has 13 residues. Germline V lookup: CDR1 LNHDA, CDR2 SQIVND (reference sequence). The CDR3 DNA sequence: TGTGCCACCGCGGGGGAAACTAATGAAAAACTGTTTTTT. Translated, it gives CATAGETNEKLFF.